The entry below describes one T cell receptor beta chain. Antigen unknown. The table came from immunoSEQ multiplex PCR; TCRdb's copy has only in-frame clones and leaves some out. The sample lists 850,000 to 1,100,000 clones, roughly 80% occurring once. Donors included only healthy HIV-negative adults lacking recent acute infections or vaccinations. The data originate from a study of shared clonotypes between healthy human individuals. Study background: Each donor's CD8 memory used one plate, CD8 naive two, each CD4 subset three. Study results and limitations: Naive subsets generally had larger estimated richness than memory subsets. The study found lower generation probabilities in non-shared clonotypes than in those shared by all four donors.

Germline CDR1 and CDR2: SGHAT and FQDESV (reference sequence). The CDR3 covers 16 residues. J lost 6 bases, V lost 3 bases, and 12 bases had no gene match. The sequence was obtained from a man younger than 30 in good health. Some clones in this sample may be carry-over from other donors' samples. Sequenced input: memory CD4+ T cells from PBMCs. Subset of the sample: CD45RA-negative fraction. V is TRBV11-1 and J is TRBJ2-7; TRBD2 matches 9 bases. The CDR3 reads CASSFRDTYSGSEQYF. CDR3 DNA: TGTGCCAGCAGCTTCCGGGACACCTATAGCGGGAGCGAGCAGTACTTC.